The rows below give T cell receptor beta chains drawn from one sample of a study of blood T cell repertoires in COVID-19. Method: immunoSEQ multiplex PCR; TCRdb's copy keeps in-frame clones and lacks some. The sample contains over 90,000 clones, about 88% of which appear only once. The sequenced material came from peripheral blood. These receptors originate from a man older than 75 with acute or convalescent COVID-19. CDR3s include the opening cysteine and the closing phenylalanine or tryptophan. The order of the fields is V gene, D gene, clone size, J gene, CDR3 DNA, CDR3 protein. A D gene is named only where the DNA matches it firmly. Some rows have no size entry. The others give once, few or many, or a class for an expanded clone.

TRBV27	TRBD2	.	TRBJ2-7	TGTGCCAGCAGTTTGGGGCGGGGCAGGGACTACTACGAGCAGTACTTC	CASSLGRGRDYYEQYF
TRBV28	.	once	TRBJ1-2	TGTGCCAGCAGAATACCAGGGGCCCACTATGGCTACACCTTC	CASRIPGAHYGYTF
TRBV29-1	.	once	TRBJ2-7	TGCAGCGTTGCCCCCGGTTCCTACGAGCAGTACTTC	CSVAPGSYEQYF
TRBV5-4	.	.	TRBJ2-3	TGTGCCAGCGGCGTGACGGGTAGCACAGATACGCAGTATTTT	CASGVTGSTDTQYF
TRBV28	TRBD1	.	TRBJ2-7	TGTGCCAGCCGTGGACAGGTCCCTTTGTACGAGCAGTACTTC	CASRGQVPLYEQYF
TRBV6-5	.	.	TRBJ1-1	TGTGCCAGCAGATTGGGCAGGGTCACTGAAGCTTTCTTT	CASRLGRVTEAFF
TRBV11-2	.	.	TRBJ2-7	TGTGCCAGCAGCTCCTACTACGAGCAGTACTTC	CASSSYYEQYF
TRBV11-2	.	.	TRBJ2-4	TGTGCCAGCAGCTTAGACAGGGGCAAAAACATTCAGTACTTC	CASSLDRGKNIQYF
TRBV28	TRBD1	.	TRBJ2-5	TGTGCCAGCAGTTTAGACAGGGTTTTCCCAGAGACCCAGTACTTC	CASSLDRVFPETQYF
TRBV19	.	.	TRBJ2-1	TGTGCCAGTAGTTCTACGACTTCGGTCATAAGGAATGAGCAGTTCTTC	CASSSTTSVIRNEQFF
TRBV15	.	.	TRBJ1-5	TGTGCCACCAGCATCAGAGTGGCTCCAGGGCGACAGCCCCAGCATTTT	CATSIRVAPGRQPQHF
TRBV30	.	few	TRBJ2-2	TGTGCCTGGAGGATGACAGGCCGCACCGGGGAGCTGTTTTTT	CAWRMTGRTGELFF
TRBV6-5	.	.	TRBJ2-7	TGTGCCAGCAGTTACTCCGGGGGGCGGTACGAGCAGTACTTC	CASSYSGGRYEQYF
TRBV11-3	TRBD2	once	TRBJ2-3	TGTGCCAGCAGCTTACGAGCGGGAGGGCCAAGGGATACGCAGTATTTT	CASSLRAGGPRDTQYF
TRBV15	.	.	TRBJ2-3	TGTGCCACCAGCAGAGCCGGGAGTGAGGATACGCAGTATTTT	CATSRAGSEDTQYF
TRBV29-1	.	.	TRBJ1-1	TGCAGCGTTGAAGGAACGCAGGGCCTAAACACTGAAGCTTTCTTT	CSVEGTQGLNTEAFF
TRBV7-8	.	.	TRBJ1-5	TGTGCCAGCAGCTCCGACGGGAGCAATCAGCCCCAGCATTTT	CASSSDGSNQPQHF
TRBV2	TRBD2	once	TRBJ2-7	TGTGCCAGCAGCCTCACTAGCGACTACGAGCAGTACTTC	CASSLTSDYEQYF
TRBV19	.	few	TRBJ1-2	TGTGCCAGTAGTATAGATCGAGCGACAGGCTCCGGCCGCTACACCTTC	CASSIDRATGSGRYTF
TRBV13	TRBD2	.	TRBJ2-7	TGTGCCAGCAGCCCCCCGGGAGGGGCCTACGAGCAGTACTTC	CASSPPGGAYEQYF
TRBV4-3	.	.	TRBJ1-3	TGCGCCAGCAGCCAAGATCACCGGGAAGGAAACACCATATATTTT	CASSQDHREGNTIYF
TRBV4-2	.	.	TRBJ1-4	TGTGCCAGCAGCCAAGTTGAGGATGAAAAACTGTTTTTT	CASSQVEDEKLFF
TRBV7-2	TRBD1	.	TRBJ2-7	TGTGCCAGCAGCCCGGTGACAGGGGGCCACGAGCAGTACTTC	CASSPVTGGHEQYF
TRBV6-1	TRBD2	.	TRBJ2-3	TGTGCCAGCAGTGCCGGGACTAGCGGATTCACAGATACGCAGTATTTT	CASSAGTSGFTDTQYF
TRBV27	.	.	TRBJ1-6	TGTGCCAGCAGTAGAATCCAGGGTATAGATTCACCCCTCCACTTT	CASSRIQGIDSPLHF
TRBV18	.	.	TRBJ2-2	TGTGCCAGCTCCTCCTTTGGCCTTGGAGTTATGAACACCGGGGAGCTGTTTTTT	CASSSFGLGVMNTGELFF
TRBV29-1	.	.	TRBJ2-1	TGCAGCGTTGTTGGAGGCTATGAGCAGTTCTTC	CSVVGGYEQFF
TRBV7-3	TRBD1	.	TRBJ2-1	TGTGCCAGCAGCCCAGGGGGACAGGGAACCTACAATGAGCAGTTCTTC	CASSPGGQGTYNEQFF
TRBV18	.	.	TRBJ2-1	TGTGCCAGCTCATCCTCCGGGACTGGATACAATGAGCAGTTCTTC	CASSSSGTGYNEQFF
TRBV7-9	.	once	TRBJ2-1	TGTGCCAGCAACGATGGACTAGAGCAGTTCTTC	CASNDGLEQFF
TRBV6-6	.	once	TRBJ1-5	TGTGCCAGCAGTTCTGGGCTGCCCCAGCATTTT	CASSSGLPQHF
TRBV19	TRBD1	.	TRBJ2-7	TGTGCCAGTAGCTCCCGGGACAGGGCCTACGAGCAGTACTTC	CASSSRDRAYEQYF
TRBV19	TRBD2	.	TRBJ2-5	TGTGCCAGTAGTACAAGAGGGACTAGCGCTTCTCCCCAAACCCAAGAGACCCAGTACTTC	CASSTRGTSASPQTQETQYF
TRBV28	TRBD2	.	TRBJ2-7	TGTGCCAGCAGAGTAGCGGGAGGCCCGCCCAACGAGCAGTACTTC	CASRVAGGPPNEQYF
TRBV28	TRBD1	.	TRBJ1-5	TGTGCCAGCAGTTTATGGCAGGGGGATCAGCCCCAGCATTTT	CASSLWQGDQPQHF
TRBV6-2/TRBV6-3	.	.	TRBJ1-5	TGTGCCAGCAGTCCAGGTAACAATCAGCCCCAGCATTTT	CASSPGNNQPQHF
TRBV28	.	.	TRBJ2-1	TGTGCCAGCAGTTCCTCGGGGTCATTGGAGCGGTTCTTC	CASSSSGSLERFF
TRBV3-1/TRBV3-2	TRBD1	.	TRBJ1-5	TGTGCCAGCAGCCTGGGACAGAGCAATCAGCCCCAGCATTTT	CASSLGQSNQPQHF
TRBV19	.	.	TRBJ2-7	TGTGCCAGTAGTATCGGCCCTTGGAGGGAGCAGTACTTC	CASSIGPWREQYF
TRBV15	TRBD2	.	TRBJ2-7	TGTGCCACCAGCAGAGAAAGGGCGGGAGTTGGAGAGCAGTACTTC	CATSRERAGVGEQYF
TRBV7-2	.	.	TRBJ2-2	TGTGCCAGCAGCTTAGGTTTCAGGGTCCCCGGGGAGCTGTTTTTT	CASSLGFRVPGELFF
TRBV5-5	TRBD1	.	TRBJ1-6	TGTGCCAGCAGCGCGACAGGGTATAATTCACCCCTCCACTTT	CASSATGYNSPLHF
TRBV19	.	.	TRBJ1-2	TGTGCCAGTAGCTCTCCCGCCGGGAATAACTATGGCTACACCTTC	CASSSPAGNNYGYTF
TRBV5-4	.	once	TRBJ2-5	TGTGCCAGCAGCTATGGACAGAATCAAGAGACCCAGTACTTC	CASSYGQNQETQYF
TRBV14	.	.	TRBJ2-2	TGTGCCAGCAGCCCAGCCGGACAATTACGCGGGGAGCTGTTTTTT	CASSPAGQLRGELFF
TRBV28	.	.	TRBJ1-6	TGTGCCAGCGTACTAGGATCCGGGCAGTCACCCCTCCACTTT	CASVLGSGQSPLHF
TRBV10-2	TRBD1	few	TRBJ1-2	TGCGCCAGCAGTCACGACAGGGCCTATGGCTACACCTTC	CASSHDRAYGYTF
TRBV19	.	few	TRBJ2-2	TGTGCCAGTAGCCTTATATTACAGGGTAACACCGGGGAGCTGTTTTTT	CASSLILQGNTGELFF
TRBV6-2/TRBV6-3	TRBD2	.	TRBJ2-7	TGTGCCAGCAGTTACTCGACTAGCGCCTACGAGCAGTACTTC	CASSYSTSAYEQYF
TRBV24-1	TRBD2	.	TRBJ2-3	TGTGCCACCAGTGATGACCTCGGGAGGACCACAGATACGCAGTATTTT	CATSDDLGRTTDTQYF
TRBV4-3	TRBD2	.	TRBJ2-5	TGCGCCAGCAGCCAAGAAGCAGCGGGAGGGCAAGAGACCCAGTACTTC	CASSQEAAGGQETQYF
TRBV6-2/TRBV6-3	.	.	TRBJ1-2	TGTGCCAGCAGTTACAACCGGGACTACTATGGCTACACCTTC	CASSYNRDYYGYTF
TRBV11-2	TRBD1	once	TRBJ2-4	TGTGCCAGCAGCTTATTGGGGACAGGGATAGCCAAAAACATTCAGTACTTC	CASSLLGTGIAKNIQYF
TRBV5-8	TRBD1	.	TRBJ2-1	TGTGCCAGCAGCCACTGGGGGACAGGGTACAGCGATGAGCAGTTCTTC	CASSHWGTGYSDEQFF
TRBV29-1	TRBD2	.	TRBJ2-1	TGCAGCGTTGTATCCAGCGGGAGTGTCAATGAGCAGTTCTTC	CSVVSSGSVNEQFF
TRBV6-1	.	.	TRBJ2-4	TGTGCCAGCAGTGACAGGGCCGCAGGGGCCAAAAACATTCAGTACTTC	CASSDRAAGAKNIQYF
TRBV5-5	TRBD1	.	TRBJ1-6	TGTGCCAGCAGCTTGGAGCTCAGGACAGGTTCACCCCTCCACTTT	CASSLELRTGSPLHF
TRBV29-1	TRBD1	.	TRBJ2-3	TGCAGCGTTTCAGGGGGCACGAACGCAGATACGCAGTATTTT	CSVSGGTNADTQYF